A selection of T cell receptor beta chains follows, all from one sample in a study of CD8+ T cells in alopecia areata. The repertoire was sequenced with immunoSEQ multiplex PCR; TCRdb's copy has only in-frame clones and lacks some. The data contain some 240,000 clones, more than 45% of them singletons. The input for sequencing was CD4+ T cells sorted from blood, taken at week 0. The receptors stem from a human donor with alopecia areata. CDR3s include the opening cysteine and the closing phenylalanine or tryptophan. Each record gives: clone size, V gene, J gene, D gene, CDR3 DNA, CDR3 protein. D genes are given only for firm matches. Not every row has a clone size; where given, it reads once, few, many or a size class.

>-|TRBV10-3|TRBJ2-7|-
TGTGCCATCAGTGAGGGACACTCCTACGAGCAGTACTTC
CAISEGHSYEQYF
>few|TRBV4-1|TRBJ2-6|TRBD2
TGCGCCAGCAGCCAAGTTGGACTAGCGGGGACCTCTGGGGCCAACGTCCTGACTTTC
CASSQVGLAGTSGANVLTF
>-|TRBV29-1|TRBJ2-1|-
TGCAGCGTTGTTGCGGGAAGGCAGTTCTTC
CSVVAGRQFF
>-|TRBV30|TRBJ1-4|TRBD1
TGTGCCTTCGGACAGGAGGGAGTTGCTAATGAAAAACTGTTTTTT
CAFGQEGVANEKLFF
>-|TRBV5-1|TRBJ2-1|TRBD1
TGCGCCAGCGGACAGGGCAGCTACAATGAGCAGTTCTTC
CASGQGSYNEQFF
>-|TRBV6-5|TRBJ2-7|-
TGTGCCAGCAGTGGTTTCAGTACAGGGATGTACGAGCAGTACTTC
CASSGFSTGMYEQYF
>-|TRBV30|TRBJ1-4|TRBD1
TGTGCCTGGAGTGTATCCAGGGGGCTTAATGAAAAACTGTTTTTT
CAWSVSRGLNEKLFF
>-|TRBV2|TRBJ1-4|-
TGTGCCAGCAGTGAAACAGAACCTAATGAAAAACTGTTTTTT
CASSETEPNEKLFF
>few|TRBV7-9|TRBJ2-7|TRBD1
TGTGCCAGCAGCCCGACAGGGCGCGAGCAGTACTTC
CASSPTGREQYF
>-|TRBV11-2|TRBJ2-6|-
TGTGCCAGCAGCTTCCTAGTATTCTCTGGGGCCAACGTCCTGACTTTC
CASSFLVFSGANVLTF
>-|TRBV29-1|TRBJ2-3|-
TGCAGCGTTGGAGGCAGAAACACAGATACGCAGTATTTT
CSVGGRNTDTQYF
>-|TRBV6-5|TRBJ1-2|-
TGTGCCAGCAGTTACTCTGACAGCGGAGACTATGGCTACACCTTC
CASSYSDSGDYGYTF
>-|TRBV29-1|TRBJ2-7|-
TGCAGCGTCGCCCCTCTGAGGGAGGACGAGCAGTACTTC
CSVAPLREDEQYF
>-|TRBV7-9|TRBJ2-1|TRBD1
TGTGCCAGCAGCGGCAGGGGGCTCGATGAGCAGTTCTTC
CASSGRGLDEQFF
>few|TRBV29-1|TRBJ2-1|-
TGCAGCGCCGACCAGGTGAGGGAGTACAATGAGCAGTTCTTC
CSADQVREYNEQFF
>-|TRBV7-8|TRBJ2-6|-
TGTGCCAGCAGCACCTACCGGTTTGCGGGGGCCAACGTCCTGACTTTC
CASSTYRFAGANVLTF
>-|TRBV7-6|TRBJ2-1|-
TGTGCCAGCAGCGCGCCCAAATCAGCCAGGAACAATGAGCAGTTCTTC
CASSAPKSARNNEQFF
>-|TRBV29-1|TRBJ1-2|-
TGCAGCGTTGAAGATCTTCGGGGCGGGTATGGCTACACCTTC
CSVEDLRGGYGYTF
>-|TRBV6-1|TRBJ2-1|-
TGTGCCAGCAGTCCCCGGGGAGGAAACAATGAGCAGTTCTTC
CASSPRGGNNEQFF
>few|TRBV29-1|TRBJ2-3|-
TGCAGCGCCCTAGAGGATCGCACAGATACGCAGTATTTT
CSALEDRTDTQYF
>few|TRBV14|TRBJ1-1|TRBD1
TGTGCCAGCAGCCTACAGGGGATGAACACTGAAGCTTTCTTT
CASSLQGMNTEAFF
>-|TRBV5-8|TRBJ1-1|-
TGTGCCAGCAGCTTAAGACCGAACACTGAAGCTTTCTTT
CASSLRPNTEAFF
>few|TRBV7-9|TRBJ2-7|TRBD2
TGTGCCAGCAGCGAGAGCGGGAGGGCCCGCTACGAGCAGTACTTC
CASSESGRARYEQYF
>-|TRBV2|TRBJ2-7|TRBD1
TGTGCCAACCTCGGACAGGGGGCGCAGAACGAGCAGTACTTC
CANLGQGAQNEQYF
>-|TRBV4-1|TRBJ1-2|-
TGCGCCAGCAGCCAAGATTCAGGGGCCCCCTATGGCTACACCTTC
CASSQDSGAPYGYTF
>-|TRBV6-1|TRBJ1-6|-
TGTGCCAGCAGTGAAGTGGGGTATAATTCACCCCTCCACTTT
CASSEVGYNSPLHF
>-|TRBV5-1|TRBJ2-7|-
TGCGCCAGCAGCTTGGATGAGCGTTTAGAAGCGTACTTC
CASSLDERLEAYF
>-|TRBV30|TRBJ2-6|-
TGTGCCTGGAGTGAAGGGTCTGGGGCCAACGTCCTGACTTTC
CAWSEGSGANVLTF
>-|TRBV19|TRBJ2-2|-
TGTGCCAGTAGGGACTATGACACCGGGGAGCTGTTTTTT
CASRDYDTGELFF
>few|TRBV30|TRBJ2-3|-
TGTGCCTGGAGGTGGGGGGGGCACACAGATACGCAGTATTTT
CAWRWGGHTDTQYF
>-|TRBV7-3|TRBJ2-7|-
TGTGCCAGCAGCCCCCACGGTCGGGCAGACGAGCAGTACTTC
CASSPHGRADEQYF
>-|TRBV27|TRBJ2-7|TRBD1
TGTGCCAGCAGTTTATACAGGGGGCAAACCTACGAGCAGTACTTC
CASSLYRGQTYEQYF
>-|TRBV6-4|TRBJ2-3|-
TGTGCCAGCAGTGACTTATTAAGCTCGGATACGCAGTATTTT
CASSDLLSSDTQYF
>-|TRBV29-1|TRBJ2-6|TRBD1
TGCAGCGCGGGACAGGGGATTAGCGGGGCCAACGTCCTGACTTTC
CSAGQGISGANVLTF
>-|TRBV14|TRBJ1-2|-
TGTGCCAGCAGCCAAGACCAGGGCTATGGCTACACCTTC
CASSQDQGYGYTF
>-|TRBV28|TRBJ2-3|-
TGTGCCAGCCCTTCGTGGGGCACAGATACGCAGTATTTT
CASPSWGTDTQYF
>few|TRBV5-1|TRBJ1-3|-
TGCGCCAGCAGCTTGTTTACGGGCTTCTCTGGAAACACCATATATTTT
CASSLFTGFSGNTIYF
>-|TRBV30|TRBJ1-2|-
TGTGCCTGGATGGGCGCGGGTTATGGCTACACCTTC
CAWMGAGYGYTF
>-|TRBV5-1|TRBJ2-7|-
TGCGCCAGCAGCTTGCCTACGGACGGCAGCTCCTACGAGCAGTACTTC
CASSLPTDGSSYEQYF
>-|TRBV9|TRBJ2-7|TRBD2
TGTGCCAGCAGCGTAGAACTAGCGGGATACGAGCAGTACTTC
CASSVELAGYEQYF
>few|TRBV9|TRBJ2-2|-
TGTGCCAGCAGCTCCACCCAGGCGAGCACCGGGGAGCTGTTTTTT
CASSSTQASTGELFF
>-|TRBV18|TRBJ1-5|-
TGTGCCAGCTCACCATTGACGGGGGGCAATCAGCCCCAGCATTTT
CASSPLTGGNQPQHF
>-|TRBV10-3|TRBJ2-1|-
TGTGCCATCAGTGACAACGTTAGGTTGCTCAATGAGCAGTTCTTC
CAISDNVRLLNEQFF
>few|TRBV6-5|TRBJ2-7|-
TGTGCCAGCACTCTCTCTGGTGGAGAGCAGTACTTC
CASTLSGGEQYF
>-|TRBV19|TRBJ1-5|-
TGTGCCAGTAGTATATCAACAGGGTGGGATCAGCCCCAGCATTTT
CASSISTGWDQPQHF
>-|TRBV29-1|TRBJ1-2|TRBD1
TGCAGCGCCGGACAGGGAAACTATGGCTACACCTTC
CSAGQGNYGYTF
>-|TRBV4-1|TRBJ2-3|-
TGCGCCAGCAGCCAAGCTTCTAACACAGATACGCAGTATTTT
CASSQASNTDTQYF
>-|TRBV6-5|TRBJ2-7|TRBD2
TGTGCCAGCCGCTCACTGGCGGGGGGGCTCTACGAGCAGTACTTC
CASRSLAGGLYEQYF
>-|TRBV5-1|TRBJ2-3|-
TGCGCCAGCAGCTGGTGGATAGGGAGCTACACAGATACGCAGTATTTT
CASSWWIGSYTDTQYF
>-|TRBV5-1|TRBJ2-3|TRBD2
TGCGCCAGCAGCTTGTGGCAGGGAGGGCCAGATACGCAGTATTTT
CASSLWQGGPDTQYF
>many|TRBV7-4|TRBJ2-7|-
TGTGCCAGCAGCTTAAAACAGGGCTACGAGCAGTACTTC
CASSLKQGYEQYF
>-|TRBV5-1|TRBJ1-1|TRBD1
TGCGCCAGCAGCTTGTTGTCAGGGGGTGACACTGAAGCTTTCTTT
CASSLLSGGDTEAFF
>few|TRBV29-1|TRBJ1-1|-
TGCAGCGGAAAGGGACGGGCGAACACTGAAGCTTTCTTT
CSGKGRANTEAFF
>-|TRBV27|TRBJ2-2|-
TGTGCCAGCAGCTCAGGGTTCGCGTCCGGGGAGCTGTTTTTT
CASSSGFASGELFF